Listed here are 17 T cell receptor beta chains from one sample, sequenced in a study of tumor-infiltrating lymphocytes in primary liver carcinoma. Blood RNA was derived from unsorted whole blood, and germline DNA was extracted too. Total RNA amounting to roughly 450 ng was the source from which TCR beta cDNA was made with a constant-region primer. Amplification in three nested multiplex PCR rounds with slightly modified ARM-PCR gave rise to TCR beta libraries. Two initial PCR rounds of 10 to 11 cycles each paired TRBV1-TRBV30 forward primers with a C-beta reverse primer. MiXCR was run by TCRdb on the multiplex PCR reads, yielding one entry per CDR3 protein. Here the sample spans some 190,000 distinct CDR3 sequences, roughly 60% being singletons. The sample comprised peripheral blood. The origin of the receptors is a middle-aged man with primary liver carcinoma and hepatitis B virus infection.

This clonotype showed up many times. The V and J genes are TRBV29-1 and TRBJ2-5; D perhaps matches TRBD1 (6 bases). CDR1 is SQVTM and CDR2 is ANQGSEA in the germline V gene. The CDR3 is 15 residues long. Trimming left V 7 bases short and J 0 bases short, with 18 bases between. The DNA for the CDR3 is TGCAGCGACCGAAACGGACAGACATACCAAGAGACCCAGTACTTC. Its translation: CSDRNGQTYQETQYF.

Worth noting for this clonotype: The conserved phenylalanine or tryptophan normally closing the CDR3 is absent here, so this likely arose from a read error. Written as DNA, the CDR3 is TGTGCCAGCAGCTCCCTTGGACGAAACAATGAGCAGTTCTAT. This sequence encodes CASSSLGRNNEQFY. The chain is built from TRBV11-2 and TRBJ2-1; D is ambiguous. Trimming stripped 4 bases from V and 5 bases from J, with 12 bases between. Germline V gene data show CDR1 as SGHAT and CDR2 as FQNNGV. CDR3 length: 14 amino acids.

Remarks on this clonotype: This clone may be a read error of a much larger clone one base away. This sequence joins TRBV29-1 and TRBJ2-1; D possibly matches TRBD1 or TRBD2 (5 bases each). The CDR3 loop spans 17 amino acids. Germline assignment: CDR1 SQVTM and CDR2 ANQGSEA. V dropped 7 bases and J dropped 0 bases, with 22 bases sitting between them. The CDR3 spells CSATGRTLPNSYNEQFF. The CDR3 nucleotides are TGCAGCGCAACGGGACGTACTTTACCTAACTCCTACAATGAGCAGTTCTTC.

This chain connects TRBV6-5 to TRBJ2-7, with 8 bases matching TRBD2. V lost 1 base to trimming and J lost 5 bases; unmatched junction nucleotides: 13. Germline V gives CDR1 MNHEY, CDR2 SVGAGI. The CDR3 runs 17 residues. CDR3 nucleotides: TGTGCCAGCAGTTACTTAGGACTAGCTGGAGGGCCAAACGAGCAGTACTTC. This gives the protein CASSYLGLAGGPNEQYF.

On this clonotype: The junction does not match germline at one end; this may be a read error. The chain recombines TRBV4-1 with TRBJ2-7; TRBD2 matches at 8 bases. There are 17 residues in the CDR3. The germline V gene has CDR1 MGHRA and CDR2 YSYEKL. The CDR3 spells CASSQDLYREGGAELDF. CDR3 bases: TGCGCCAGCAGCCAAGATCTGTATCGGGAGGGGGGGGCCGAGCTTGACTTC.

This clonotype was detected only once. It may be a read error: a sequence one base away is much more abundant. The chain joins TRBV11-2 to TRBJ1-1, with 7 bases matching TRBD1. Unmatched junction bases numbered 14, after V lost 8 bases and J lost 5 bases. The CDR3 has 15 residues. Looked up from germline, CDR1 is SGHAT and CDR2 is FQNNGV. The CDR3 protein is CASRPPRGYMTEAFF. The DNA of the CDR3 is TGTGCCAGCCGTCCCCCCAGGGGGTATATGACTGAAGCTTTCTTT. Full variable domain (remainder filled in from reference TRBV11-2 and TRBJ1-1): EAGVAQSPRYKIIEKRQSVAFWCNPISGHATLYWYQQILGQGPKLLIQFQNNGVVDDSQLPKDRFSAERLKGVDSTLKIQPAKLEDSAVYLCASRPPRGYMTEAFFGQGTRLTVV.

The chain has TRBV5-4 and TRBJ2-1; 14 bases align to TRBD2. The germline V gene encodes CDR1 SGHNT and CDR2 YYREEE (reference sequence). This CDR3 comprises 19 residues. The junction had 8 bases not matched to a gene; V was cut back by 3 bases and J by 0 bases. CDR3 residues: CASSSRLAGGLVSYNEQFF. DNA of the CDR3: TGTGCCAGCAGCTCCCGACTAGCGGGAGGGCTCGTCTCCTACAATGAGCAGTTCTTC.

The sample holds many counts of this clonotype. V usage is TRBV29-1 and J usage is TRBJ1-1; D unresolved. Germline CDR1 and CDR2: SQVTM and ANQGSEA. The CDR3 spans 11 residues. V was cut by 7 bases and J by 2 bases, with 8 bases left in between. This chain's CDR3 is CSAAYNTEAFF. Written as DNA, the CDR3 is TGCAGCGCAGCCTATAACACTGAAGCTTTCTTT.

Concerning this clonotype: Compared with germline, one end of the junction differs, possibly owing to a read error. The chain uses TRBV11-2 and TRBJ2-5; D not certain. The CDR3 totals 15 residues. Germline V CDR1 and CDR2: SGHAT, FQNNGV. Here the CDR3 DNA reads TGTGCCAGCAGCCCTCAACTGGCTCCTGAAGAGACCCTGTACTTC. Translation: CASSPQLAPEETLYF.

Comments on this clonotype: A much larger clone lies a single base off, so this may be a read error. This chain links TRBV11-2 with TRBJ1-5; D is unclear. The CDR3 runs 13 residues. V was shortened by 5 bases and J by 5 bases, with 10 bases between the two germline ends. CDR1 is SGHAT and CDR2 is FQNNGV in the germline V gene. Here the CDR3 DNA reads TGTGCCAGCAGCATATCGGGGTATCAGCCCCAGCATTTT. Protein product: CASSISGYQPQHF.

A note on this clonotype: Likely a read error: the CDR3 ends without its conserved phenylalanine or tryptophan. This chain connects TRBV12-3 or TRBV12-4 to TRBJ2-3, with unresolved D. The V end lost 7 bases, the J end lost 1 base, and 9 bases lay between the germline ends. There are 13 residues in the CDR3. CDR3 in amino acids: CASKLDGTDTQYS. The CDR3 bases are TGTGCCAGCAAACTGGACGGCACAGATACGCAGTATTCT.

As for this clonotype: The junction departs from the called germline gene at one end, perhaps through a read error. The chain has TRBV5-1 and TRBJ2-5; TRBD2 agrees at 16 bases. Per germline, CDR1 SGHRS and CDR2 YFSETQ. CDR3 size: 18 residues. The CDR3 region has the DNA TGTGTCAGCAGCTTCGGGACTAGCGGGAGGGCAGCTCGAGAGACCCAGTACTTC. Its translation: CVSSFGTSGRAARETQYF.

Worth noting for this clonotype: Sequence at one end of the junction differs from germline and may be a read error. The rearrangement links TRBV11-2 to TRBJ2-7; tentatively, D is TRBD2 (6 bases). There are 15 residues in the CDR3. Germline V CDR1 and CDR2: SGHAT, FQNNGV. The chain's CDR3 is CACSLGIGGPYEQYF. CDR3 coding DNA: TGTGCCTGCAGCTTAGGTATCGGGGGACCCTACGAGCAGTACTTC.

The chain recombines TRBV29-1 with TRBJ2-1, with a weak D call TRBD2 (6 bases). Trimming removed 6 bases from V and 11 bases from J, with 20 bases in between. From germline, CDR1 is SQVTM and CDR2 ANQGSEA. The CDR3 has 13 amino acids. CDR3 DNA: TGCAGCGTCAGCCGGGACGCGGGGAATAAGCAGTTCTTC. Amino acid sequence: CSVSRDAGNKQFF.

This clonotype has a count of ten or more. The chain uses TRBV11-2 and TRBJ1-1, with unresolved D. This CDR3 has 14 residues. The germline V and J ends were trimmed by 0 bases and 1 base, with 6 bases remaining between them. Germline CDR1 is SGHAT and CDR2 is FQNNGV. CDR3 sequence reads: CASSLEGSNTEAFF. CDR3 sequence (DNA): TGTGCCAGCAGCTTAGAAGGATCGAACACTGAAGCTTTCTTT.

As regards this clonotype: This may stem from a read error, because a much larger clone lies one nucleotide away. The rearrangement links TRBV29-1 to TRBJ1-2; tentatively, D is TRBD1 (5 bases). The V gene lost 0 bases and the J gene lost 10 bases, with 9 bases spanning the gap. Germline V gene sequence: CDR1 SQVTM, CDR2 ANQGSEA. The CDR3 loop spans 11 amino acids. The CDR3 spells CSVEEGEDYTF. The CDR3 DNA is TGCAGCGTTGAAGAAGGGGAGGACTACACCTTC. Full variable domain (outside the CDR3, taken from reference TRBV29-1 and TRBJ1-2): SAVISQKPSRDICQRGTSLTIQCQVDSQVTMMFWYRQQPGQSLTLIATANQGSEATYESGFVIDKFPISRPNLTFSTLTVSNMSPEDSSIYLCSVEEGEDYTFGSGTRLTVV.

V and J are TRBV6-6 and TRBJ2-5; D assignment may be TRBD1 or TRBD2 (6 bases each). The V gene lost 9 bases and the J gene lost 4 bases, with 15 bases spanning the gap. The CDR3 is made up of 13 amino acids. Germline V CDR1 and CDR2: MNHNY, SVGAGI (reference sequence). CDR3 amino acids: CASQRGQRETQYF. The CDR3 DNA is TGTGCCAGTCAACGGGGGCAGCGAGAGACCCAGTACTTC.